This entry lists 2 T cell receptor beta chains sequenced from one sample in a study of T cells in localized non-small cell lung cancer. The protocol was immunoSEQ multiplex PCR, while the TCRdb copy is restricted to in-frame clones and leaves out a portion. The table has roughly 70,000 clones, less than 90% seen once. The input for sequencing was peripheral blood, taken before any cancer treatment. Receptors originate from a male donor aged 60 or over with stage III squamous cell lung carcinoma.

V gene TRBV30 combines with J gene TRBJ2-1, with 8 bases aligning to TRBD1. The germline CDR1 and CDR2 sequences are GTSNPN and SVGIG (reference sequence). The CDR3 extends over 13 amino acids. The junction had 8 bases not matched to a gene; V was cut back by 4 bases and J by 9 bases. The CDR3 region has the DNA TGTGCCTGGACTGGACAGGGAGAGGGTGAGCAGTTCTTC. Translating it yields CAWTGQGEGEQFF.

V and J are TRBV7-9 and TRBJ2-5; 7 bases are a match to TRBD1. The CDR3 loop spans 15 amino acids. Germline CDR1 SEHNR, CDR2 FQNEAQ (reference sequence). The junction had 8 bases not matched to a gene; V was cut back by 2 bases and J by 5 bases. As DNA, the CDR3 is TGTGCCAGCAGCTTACCACAGGGGATTATGGAGACCCAGTACTTC. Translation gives CASSLPQGIMETQYF.